A selection of T cell receptor beta chains follows, all from one sample in a study of T cell responses to AZD1222 COVID-19 vaccine. Generated by immunoSEQ multiplex PCR, the TCRdb table keeps only in-frame clones and is missing some. Among nearly 110,000 clones listed, about 89% were seen once. Sample: peripheral blood, taken on day 0 of AZD1222 vaccination. Source of these receptors: an adult in good health. Both conserved end residues are part of each CDR3. A D gene is named only where the DNA matches it firmly. Clone size is shown for a subset of rows, as once, few, many or a class of expanded clone.

V	D	J	size	CDR3	DNA
TRBV14	-	TRBJ2-1	once	CASSPPGGGRNEQFF	TGTGCCAGCAGCCCCCCCGGCGGAGGGAGGAATGAGCAGTTCTTC
TRBV4-1	TRBD2	TRBJ2-1	-	CASSRSPAGTSAISYNEQFF	TGCGCCAGCAGCCGAAGCCCTGCCGGGACTAGTGCCATCTCCTACAATGAGCAGTTCTTC
TRBV9	-	TRBJ2-1	-	CASSVSGLNNEQFF	TGTGCCAGCAGCGTATCGGGACTTAACAATGAGCAGTTCTTC
TRBV7-7	TRBD2	TRBJ2-1	-	CASSRDYLPPNNEQFF	TGTGCCAGCAGCAGGGACTATCTTCCTCCCAACAATGAGCAGTTCTTC
TRBV29-1	TRBD1	TRBJ1-1	-	CSVTLAGQPNTEAFF	TGCAGCGTTACTCTCGCGGGACAGCCGAACACTGAAGCTTTCTTT
TRBV5-1	-	TRBJ1-1	-	CASSLAGTGTEAFF	TGCGCCAGCAGCTTGGCCGGGACGGGGACTGAAGCTTTCTTT
TRBV27	-	TRBJ1-1	-	CASSFKQLTEAFF	TGTGCCAGCAGTTTTAAGCAGCTCACTGAAGCTTTCTTT
TRBV6-4	-	TRBJ2-4	-	CASGGGLSAKNIQYF	TGTGCCAGCGGGGGGGGGCTCTCAGCCAAAAACATTCAGTACTTC
TRBV9	TRBD2	TRBJ2-7	-	CASSTTSGRAEQYF	TGTGCCAGCAGCACCACTAGCGGGAGGGCCGAGCAGTACTTC
TRBV7-9	-	TRBJ1-1	-	CASSGQPNTEAFF	TGTGCCAGCAGCGGACAGCCGAACACTGAAGCTTTCTTT
TRBV4-1	-	TRBJ1-4	-	CASRYPGVGEKLFF	TGCGCCAGCAGGTACCCTGGTGTCGGTGAAAAACTGTTTTTT
TRBV24-1	-	TRBJ2-2	-	CATSDNRDTGELFF	TGTGCCACCAGTGATAACAGAGACACCGGGGAGCTGTTTTTT
TRBV19	-	TRBJ1-5	-	CASTAVGTLANQPQHF	TGTGCCAGTACCGCAGTAGGGACACTCGCCAATCAGCCCCAGCATTTT
TRBV5-1	-	TRBJ1-1	-	CASSLARQIMNTEAFF	TGCGCCAGCAGCTTGGCGCGTCAGATCATGAACACTGAAGCTTTCTTT
TRBV9	-	TRBJ1-4	-	CASSGQFPGGREKLFF	TGTGCCAGCAGCGGGCAGTTCCCCGGCGGCCGGGAAAAACTGTTTTTT
TRBV29-1	-	TRBJ1-3	-	CSAPSSASSGNTIYF	TGCAGCGCCCCCTCTTCCGCGAGCTCTGGAAACACCATATATTTT
TRBV4-3	-	TRBJ1-2	-	CASSPGGRGYTF	TGCGCCAGCAGCCCCGGAGGACGGGGCTACACCTTC
TRBV20-1	-	TRBJ2-5	-	CSAPPVGTQYF	TGCAGTGCCCCCCCCGTAGGGACCCAGTACTTC
TRBV7-8	-	TRBJ2-2	once	CASSPLGGTAKTGELFF	TGTGCCAGCAGCCCGCTAGGGGGAACTGCAAAGACCGGGGAGCTGTTTTTT
TRBV10-3	-	TRBJ1-2	-	CAISESPGYGYTF	TGTGCCATCAGTGAATCGCCAGGGTATGGCTACACCTTC
TRBV5-1	-	TRBJ2-3	few	CASSSRDTQYF	TGCGCCAGCAGCTCGAGAGATACGCAGTATTTT
TRBV10-3	TRBD1	TRBJ1-5	-	CAISGGLGQGVENQPQHF	TGTGCCATCAGTGGTGGGTTGGGACAGGGAGTAGAAAATCAGCCCCAGCATTTT
TRBV19	-	TRBJ1-3	-	CASTRAGVVAGNTIYF	TGTGCCAGTACCAGGGCAGGGGTTGTTGCTGGAAACACCATATATTTT
TRBV7-3	-	TRBJ2-1	once	CASSLELYNEQFF	TGTGCCAGCAGCTTAGAGCTCTACAATGAGCAGTTCTTC
TRBV18	TRBD1	TRBJ1-1	-	CASSLLGLRGAADTEAFF	TGTGCCAGCTCACTCCTCGGACTCAGGGGGGCGGCGGATACTGAAGCTTTCTTT
TRBV19	TRBD1	TRBJ2-3	-	CASSPTGQATQYF	TGTGCCAGTAGTCCAACGGGACAGGCTACGCAGTATTTT
TRBV14	-	TRBJ1-3	-	CASSRGARAGNTIYF	TGTGCCAGCAGCCGCGGTGCCCGGGCTGGAAACACCATATATTTT
TRBV7-9	-	TRBJ1-1	-	CASLLTSGLTEAFF	TGTGCCAGCCTTCTAACCTCGGGTCTCACTGAAGCTTTCTTT
TRBV7-9	-	TRBJ1-4	-	CASSPGLQINEKLFF	TGTGCCAGCAGCCCGGGCTTACAGATTAATGAAAAACTGTTTTTT
TRBV19	-	TRBJ1-5	-	CASSIKTGPVPQHF	TGTGCCAGTAGTATTAAGACAGGCCCGGTCCCCCAGCATTTT
TRBV9	TRBD2	TRBJ2-1	once	CASSVVPLAGNHNEQFF	TGTGCCAGCAGCGTAGTCCCCCTAGCGGGTAACCACAATGAGCAGTTCTTC
TRBV12-3/TRBV12-4	-	TRBJ2-3	-	CASSPSTDTQYF	TGTGCCAGCAGTCCTAGCACAGATACGCAGTATTTT
TRBV7-6	TRBD1	TRBJ2-1	-	CASSSPGQGISWNEQFF	TGTGCCAGCAGCTCTCCGGGACAGGGGATTAGTTGGAATGAGCAGTTCTTC
TRBV4-3	-	TRBJ1-5	-	CASSQDRGQPQHF	TGCGCCAGCAGCCAAGATAGAGGTCAGCCCCAGCATTTT
TRBV30	-	TRBJ1-2	few	CAWIREAASYGYTF	TGTGCCTGGATCCGGGAGGCTGCGAGTTATGGCTACACCTTC
TRBV30	TRBD2	TRBJ2-1	-	CAWRLAGLNEQFF	TGTGCCTGGAGGCTAGCGGGACTCAATGAGCAGTTCTTC
TRBV11-2	-	TRBJ1-4	-	CASSFGEKWGVFF	TGTGCCAGCAGCTTTGGCGAGAAATGGGGGGTGTTTTTT
TRBV6-6	TRBD1	TRBJ2-7	once	CASSYSEADRGYEQYF	TGTGCCAGCAGTTACTCAGAAGCGGACAGGGGCTACGAGCAGTACTTC
TRBV4-2	-	TRBJ2-4	-	CASSHRGEDIQYF	TGTGCCAGCAGCCACAGGGGGGAGGACATTCAGTACTTC
TRBV11-3	-	TRBJ2-1	-	CASSHPVALGNEQFF	TGTGCCAGCAGTCACCCTGTGGCATTGGGCAATGAGCAGTTCTTC
TRBV7-9	TRBD1	TRBJ1-4	-	CASSPTGVVEKLFF	TGTGCCAGCAGCCCGACAGGGGTTGTGGAAAAACTGTTTTTT
TRBV7-9	TRBD2	TRBJ2-3	-	CASTKGASGADTQYF	TGTGCCAGCACCAAAGGGGCTAGCGGGGCAGATACGCAGTATTTT
TRBV7-2	-	TRBJ1-1	-	CASSLAQDWTEAFF	TGTGCCAGCAGCTTAGCACAGGATTGGACTGAAGCTTTCTTT
TRBV28	-	TRBJ1-5	once	CASSWTETNQPQHF	TGTGCCAGCAGTTGGACAGAAACAAATCAGCCCCAGCATTTT
TRBV18	-	TRBJ2-5	-	CASSPPRGQYLETQYF	TGTGCCAGCTCACCTCCCCGGGGGCAATACTTGGAGACCCAGTACTTC
TRBV28	-	TRBJ2-3	-	CASSPGVRGTQYF	TGTGCCAGCAGTCCTGGGGTACGTGGTACGCAGTATTTT
TRBV30	TRBD1	TRBJ2-7	-	CACHGVEGANEQYF	TGTGCCTGCCATGGGGTAGAGGGGGCGAATGAGCAGTACTTC
TRBV19	-	TRBJ1-2	once	CASSTIQGDGYTF	TGTGCCAGTAGTACGATCCAGGGTGATGGCTACACCTTC
TRBV19	-	TRBJ1-6	-	CASSSGDASPLHF	TGTGCCAGTAGCTCAGGGGACGCTTCACCCCTCCACTTT
TRBV5-4	-	TRBJ1-1	-	CASSLARGNTEAFF	TGTGCCAGCAGCTTGGCCCGGGGTAACACTGAAGCTTTCTTT
TRBV2	TRBD2	TRBJ2-1	-	CARRIESLAGGYLSYNEQFF	TGTGCCAGACGAATTGAATCCCTAGCGGGAGGATACCTCTCCTACAATGAGCAGTTCTTC
TRBV18	TRBD1	TRBJ2-1	-	CASLTGFNEQFF	TGTGCCAGTCTGACAGGGTTTAATGAGCAGTTCTTC
TRBV2	-	TRBJ2-7	-	CASSESSAVSYEQYF	TGTGCCAGCAGTGAATCTTCTGCAGTCTCCTACGAGCAGTACTTC
TRBV5-1	-	TRBJ2-1	-	CASSSSGLYNEQFF	TGCGCCAGCAGCTCCTCGGGCCTCTACAATGAGCAGTTCTTC
TRBV7-8	TRBD2	TRBJ2-5	-	CASSLGGRSLETQYF	TGTGCCAGCAGCTTAGGCGGGAGGAGTTTAGAGACCCAGTACTTC
TRBV19	-	TRBJ1-3	-	CASTQPGTNSGNTIYF	TGTGCCAGTACTCAGCCCGGGACAAACTCTGGAAACACCATATATTTT
TRBV21-1	-	TRBJ2-7	once	CASSPEGVNSGRARF	TGTGCCAGCAGCCCTGAGGGAGTGAATAGCGGGAGGGCCAGGTTC
TRBV7-9	-	TRBJ2-5	-	CASDLGGGPGETQYF	TGTGCCAGCGACTTAGGGGGAGGGCCCGGAGAGACCCAGTACTTC
TRBV18	TRBD2	TRBJ2-1	-	CASSPTTSGRHNEQFF	TGTGCCAGCTCACCAACTACTAGCGGGAGGCACAATGAGCAGTTCTTC
TRBV6-4	-	TRBJ2-3	-	CASSDSLATGTQYF	TGTGCCAGCAGTGACTCGCTAGCTACCGGGACGCAGTATTTT